This T cell receptor beta chain was recovered during a study of shared clonotypes between healthy human individuals. Study overall: Every donor yielded three CD4 naive, three CD4 memory, two CD8 naive and one CD8 memory plate.

Subsets obtained from CD4+ cells comprised CD45RA+ naive and CD45RA-negative memory cells. About this clone itself: The antigen is not known.

With 7 bases clipped from V and 4 bases from J, the junction kept 5 bases outside the gene matches. This CDR3 has 13 residues. Germline loops: CDR1 MNHEY, CDR2 SVGAGI. Whole-study results and caveats: Non-shared clonotypes had lower generation probabilities than those shared by all four donors.

The genomic DNA of each subset was split evenly across several immunoSEQ plates. TCRdb keeps only in-frame clones here, not all; method: immunoSEQ multiplex PCR. The sample comprises 2 million to 3 million clones, over 85% of which are singletons, and 0.36% rests with the top ten. The TCR originated in a man aged 18 to 35 in good health. Some clones in this sample may be carry-over from other donors' samples. Source material: naive CD4+ T cells from PBMCs. As for subset: CD45RA+ positively selected. V usage is TRBV6-5 and J usage is TRBJ1-2; TRBD1 aligns across 8 bases. In DNA form, the CDR3 reads TGTGCCAGCACCCCGGGACAGGCCTATGGCTACACCTTC. Translating it yields CASTPGQAYGYTF.